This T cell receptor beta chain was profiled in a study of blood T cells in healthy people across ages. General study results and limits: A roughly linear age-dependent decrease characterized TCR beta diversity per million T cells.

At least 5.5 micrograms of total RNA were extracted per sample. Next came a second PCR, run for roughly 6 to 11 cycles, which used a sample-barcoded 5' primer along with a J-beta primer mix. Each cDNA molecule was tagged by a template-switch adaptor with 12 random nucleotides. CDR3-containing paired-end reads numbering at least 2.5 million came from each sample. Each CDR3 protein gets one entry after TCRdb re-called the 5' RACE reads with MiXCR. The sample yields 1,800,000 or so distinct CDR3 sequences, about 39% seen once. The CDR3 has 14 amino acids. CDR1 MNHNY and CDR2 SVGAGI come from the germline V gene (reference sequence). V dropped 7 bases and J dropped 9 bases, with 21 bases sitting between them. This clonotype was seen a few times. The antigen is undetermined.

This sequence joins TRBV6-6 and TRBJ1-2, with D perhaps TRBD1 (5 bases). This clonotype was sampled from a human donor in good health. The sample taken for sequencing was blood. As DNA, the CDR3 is TGTGCCAGCAACTTACCGGCGGGGGGAGGGAGCTACACCTTC. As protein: CASNLPAGGGSYTF.